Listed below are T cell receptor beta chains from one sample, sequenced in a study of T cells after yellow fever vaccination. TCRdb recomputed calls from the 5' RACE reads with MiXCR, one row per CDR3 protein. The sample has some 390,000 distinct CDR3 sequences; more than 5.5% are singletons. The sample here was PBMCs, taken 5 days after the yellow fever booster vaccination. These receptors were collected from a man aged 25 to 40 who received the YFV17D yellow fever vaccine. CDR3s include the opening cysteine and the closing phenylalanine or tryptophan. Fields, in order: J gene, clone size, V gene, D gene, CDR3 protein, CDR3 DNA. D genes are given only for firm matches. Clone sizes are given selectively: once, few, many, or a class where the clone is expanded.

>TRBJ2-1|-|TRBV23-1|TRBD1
CASSQSVGQGYYNEQFF
TGCGCCAGCAGTCAATCCGTGGGACAGGGATATTACAATGAGCAGTTCTTC
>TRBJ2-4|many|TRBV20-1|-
CSAPQTTGLSDIQYF
TGCAGTGCCCCCCAAACCACAGGGCTCTCGGACATTCAGTACTTC
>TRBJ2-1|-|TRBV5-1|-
CASSSDSSYNEQFF
TGCGCCAGCAGCTCCGATAGCTCCTACAATGAGCAGTTCTTC
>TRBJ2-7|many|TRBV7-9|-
CASSISRDSKPHF
TGTGCCAGCAGCATATCTCGGGACTCAAAACCCCACTTC
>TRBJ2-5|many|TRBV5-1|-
CASSKGTSQLETQYF
TGCGCCAGCAGCAAAGGGACATCGCAACTAGAGACCCAGTACTTC
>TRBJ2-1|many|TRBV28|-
CASSSEGDPLAYNEQFF
TGTGCCAGCAGTTCCGAGGGGGACCCCTTAGCCTACAATGAGCAGTTCTTC
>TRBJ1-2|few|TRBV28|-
CASSPSGLHLGGYTF
TGTGCCAGCAGCCCTTCAGGGTTGCACCTAGGAGGCTACACCTTC
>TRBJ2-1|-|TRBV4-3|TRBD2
CASSTPSGEVPALGVRKSMYEQFF
TGCGCCAGCAGCACCCCTAGCGGGGAGGTCCCTGCACTTGGCGTTCGGAAGTCGATGTATGAGCAGTTCTTC
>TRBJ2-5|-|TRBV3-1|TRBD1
CASSQVRGGDRQETQYF
TGTGCCAGCAGCCAAGTAAGAGGGGGCGATAGGCAAGAGACCCAGTACTTC
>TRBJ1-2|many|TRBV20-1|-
CRAVPDTF
TGCAGGGCAGTCCCGGACACCTTC
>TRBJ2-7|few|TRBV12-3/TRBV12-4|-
CASSLQAGQYF
TGTGCCAGCAGTTTACAGGCGGGGCAGTACTTC
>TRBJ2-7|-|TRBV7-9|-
CASGLGRARNEQYF
TGTGCCAGCGGGTTAGGCAGGGCTAGGAACGAGCAGTACTTC
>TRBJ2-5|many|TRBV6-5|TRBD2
CASSYGAGGAETQYF
TGTGCCAGCAGTTACGGTGCGGGAGGTGCAGAGACCCAGTACTTC
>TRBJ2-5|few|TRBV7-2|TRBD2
CASSFLGLVGGETQYF
TGTGCCAGCAGCTTCCTAGGACTAGTAGGCGGAGAGACCCAGTACTTC
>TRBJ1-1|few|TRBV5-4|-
CASSQRGDGAWATEAFF
TGTGCCAGCAGCCAAAGGGGGGACGGTGCGTGGGCCACTGAAGCTTTCTTT
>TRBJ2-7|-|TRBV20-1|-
CSARDPRRGVYEQYF
TGCAGTGCTAGAGATCCCCGAAGGGGAGTCTACGAGCAGTACTTC
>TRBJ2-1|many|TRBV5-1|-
CASSAAVSSGSEQFF
TGCGCCAGCAGCGCGGCAGTCTCCTCAGGAAGTGAGCAGTTCTTC
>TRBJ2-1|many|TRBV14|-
CASSHLLDNEQFF
TGTGCCAGCAGCCATTTACTAGACAATGAGCAGTTCTTC
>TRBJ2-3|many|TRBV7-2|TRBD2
CASSLAGGPTDTQYF
TGTGCCAGCAGCTTAGCGGGAGGGCCCACAGATACGCAGTATTTT
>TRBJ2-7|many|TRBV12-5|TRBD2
CASAFSGSTYEQYF
TGTGCTAGTGCCTTTAGCGGGTCGACCTACGAGCAGTACTTC
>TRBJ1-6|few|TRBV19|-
CASRSTGFSSPLHF
TGTGCCAGTAGATCTACAGGGTTCTCCTCACCCCTCCACTTT
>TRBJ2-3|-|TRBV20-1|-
CSARDRLGRYTDTQYF
TGCAGTGCTAGAGATCGGCTGGGACGTTACACAGATACGCAGTATTTT
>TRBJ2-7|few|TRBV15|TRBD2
CATSTGGSTTYEQYF
TGTGCCACTTCTACGGGAGGGAGCACGACCTACGAGCAGTACTTC
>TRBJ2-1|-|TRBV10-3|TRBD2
CAISADQAGGRNEQFF
TGTGCCATCAGTGCCGATCAAGCGGGAGGTCGGAATGAGCAGTTCTTC
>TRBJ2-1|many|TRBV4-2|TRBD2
CASSQGGREGQNEQFF
TGTGCCAGCAGCCAAGGGGGGCGGGAGGGCCAGAATGAGCAGTTCTTC
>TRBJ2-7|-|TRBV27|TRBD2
CASSELAGGLEQYF
TGTGCCAGCAGTGAACTAGCGGGAGGGCTCGAGCAGTACTTC
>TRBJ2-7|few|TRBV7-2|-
CASSADSFSYEQYF
TGTGCCAGCAGCGCGGACAGCTTCTCCTACGAGCAGTACTTC
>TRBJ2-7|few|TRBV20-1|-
CSARNYYEQYF
TGCAGTGCTAGAAATTACTACGAGCAGTACTTC
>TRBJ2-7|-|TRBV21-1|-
CASSKVAPSHEQYF
TGTGCCAGCAGCAAAGTGGCACCCTCGCACGAGCAGTACTTC